These T cell receptor beta chains were read from a single sample in a study of T cell changes during pregnancy in multiple sclerosis. Libraries were prepared by immunoSEQ multiplex PCR; TCRdb keeps only in-frame clonotypes and omits some of them. Among 45,000 or so clones, 75% to 95% were seen once, and the ten largest hold roughly 9%. This specimen was CD8+ T cells from peripheral blood mononuclear cells, taken after pregnancy. The receptors were sampled from a female donor with multiple sclerosis, enrolled in a pregnancy study. Both conserved end residues are part of each CDR3. The size of a clone is reported for some rows only, either as once, few or many, or as a class for expanded clones.

TRBV7-6 | NA | CASSSEAGWGEQYF
TRBV5-4 | NA | CASSVDRGGGYTF
TRBV5-8 | few | CASSLADEQFF
TRBV19 | NA | CASRRGVADSNQPQHF
TRBV7-8 | few | CASSLVRVGQPQHF
TRBV27 | NA | CASSLSSTNTEAFF
TRBV5-5 | NA | CASKEDDSSTFYGYTF
TRBV7-6 | NA | CASSLGRQGEHGYTF
TRBV27 | NA | CASSFTEELTDTQYF
TRBV7-8 | NA | CASSSRDKYTEAFF
TRBV30 | NA | CAWSLNRAEAFF
TRBV19 | NA | CASRTGAEAFF
TRBV19 | NA | CASSMGLADTQYF
TRBV6-5 | NA | CASRIGQGTTEAFF
TRBV4-1 | NA | CASSQAPLAGIYNEQFF
TRBV6-5 | few | CASSYTGTSGSETQYF
TRBV5-6 | NA | CASRQSSYEQYF
TRBV11-2 | NA | CASSSGTVWNEKLFF
TRBV5-4 | NA | CASSSGTGHTGELFF
TRBV11-2 | NA | CASSPGGRIDTQYF
TRBV4-1 | NA | CASSQEGVEQFF
TRBV27 | once | CASSYLNSGELFF
TRBV18 | NA | CASSSSPPTGGNNQPQHF
TRBV29-1 | once | CSVQGASTGELFF
TRBV5-5 | NA | CASSLYRENEKLFF
TRBV7-9 | NA | CASSLSGLQETQYF
TRBV25-1 | NA | CASMAGGPGEQYF
TRBV7-9 | NA | CASSPPGSYEQYF
TRBV19 | NA | CASSPSRGSYEQYF
TRBV6-5 | NA | CASGSQAYEQYF
TRBV19 | NA | CASSLAGSYEQYF
TRBV6-5 | NA | CASSYGAGGSETQYF
TRBV10-3 | NA | CAISDRGGTYEQYF
TRBV11-2 | NA | CASSPKAGVAGKGETQYF
TRBV29-1 | few | CSVDGGAVTGNNEQFF
TRBV2 | NA | CASSEGDRESNQPQHF
TRBV19 | NA | CASSIVPGDYGYTF
TRBV4-3 | NA | CASSQDPRGPTNGYTF
TRBV6-4 | NA | CASFHRDRGCTIYF
TRBV6-5 | NA | CASSYSRWATYEQYF
TRBV18 | NA | CASSPLGELLLTETQYF
TRBV7-2 | NA | CASSFSGGADTQYF
TRBV5-1 | NA | CASSLDGPGRWETQYF
TRBV13 | NA | CASSQGTGRYGYTF
TRBV6-6 | NA | CASSANSYNEQFF
TRBV7-3 | NA | CASSLRQSPVETQYF
TRBV5-8 | NA | CASRLTVINEKLFF
TRBV11-2 | NA | CASCDKNREETQYF
TRBV29-1 | NA | CSVLGFTGGLFF
TRBV30 | NA | CAWEVSGEQFF
TRBV2 | NA | CASSKGLAGEGDTQYF
TRBV7-8 | NA | CASSPTRDPGNTIYF
TRBV5-1 | NA | CASSAGQTTYEQYF
TRBV19 | NA | CASSMGGGSSYEQYF